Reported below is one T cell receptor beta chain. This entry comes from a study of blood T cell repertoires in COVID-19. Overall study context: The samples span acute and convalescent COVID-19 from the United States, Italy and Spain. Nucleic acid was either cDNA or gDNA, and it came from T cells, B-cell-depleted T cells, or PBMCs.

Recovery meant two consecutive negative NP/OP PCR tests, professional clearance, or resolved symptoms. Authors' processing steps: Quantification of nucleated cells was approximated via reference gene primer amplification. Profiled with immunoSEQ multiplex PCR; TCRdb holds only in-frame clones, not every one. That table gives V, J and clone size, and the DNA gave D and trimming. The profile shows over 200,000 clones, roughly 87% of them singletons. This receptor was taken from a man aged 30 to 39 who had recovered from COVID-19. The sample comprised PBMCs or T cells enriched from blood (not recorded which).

CDR3 nucleotides: TGTGCCAGCAGCACTGGACTAGCGGGAGGTGGTGAGCAGTTCTTC. Protein: CASSTGLAGGGEQFF. V usage is TRBV7-6 and J usage is TRBJ2-1; TRBD2 matches 14 bases. The V segment lost 5 bases and the J segment 9 bases; nucleotides outside the gene matches: 6. This CDR3 contains 15 residues. The germline gives CDR1 SGHVS, CDR2 FNYEAQ.